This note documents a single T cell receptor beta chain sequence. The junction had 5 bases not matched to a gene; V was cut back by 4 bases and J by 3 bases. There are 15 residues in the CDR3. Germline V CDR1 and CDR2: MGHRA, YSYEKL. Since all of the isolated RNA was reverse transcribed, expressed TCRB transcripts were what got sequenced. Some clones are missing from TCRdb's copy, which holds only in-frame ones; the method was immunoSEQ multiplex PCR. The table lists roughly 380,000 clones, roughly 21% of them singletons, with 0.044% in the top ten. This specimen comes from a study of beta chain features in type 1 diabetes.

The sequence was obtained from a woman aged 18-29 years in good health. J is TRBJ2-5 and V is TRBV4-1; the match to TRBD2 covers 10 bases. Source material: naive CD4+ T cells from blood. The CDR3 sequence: CASSRTGLAKETQYF. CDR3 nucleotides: TGCGCCAGCAGCCGTACGGGACTAGCGAAAGAGACCCAGTACTTC.